Sequencing of this T cell receptor (beta chain) was carried out in a study of shared clonotypes between healthy human individuals (TCRdb year 2020). General notes on the study: The cohort included a few men and two women between 18 and 49 years of age. To increase sequencing depth and limit assay-specific biases, TCR repertoire library preparation and sequencing were carried out by different laboratories using diverse techniques. Blood TCR repertoires of about five healthy adults were deeply sequenced to estimate repertoire size and the extent of clonotype sharing between individuals. For each donor, three plates each were used for CD4 naive and CD4 memory, two plates were used for CD8 naive, and one plate was used for CD8 memory. Leukapheresis yielded between about 0.94 and 8.9 billion PBMCs per donor. Overall study results and their limits: Naive subsets generally had larger estimated clonotype richness than memory subsets did. Rarefaction of sorted-subset datasets indicated incomplete sequencing despite the large sequencing depth. Based on pairwise subsampling, the degree of clonotype sharing among donors was expected to be affected by sequencing depth. The genetic and exposure-history diversity represented was limited by the small number of donors. When several donors were compared, the shared fraction of clonotypes was roughly 5% for naive CD4, around 3.6% for naive CD8, more than 2% for memory CD4, and approximately 0.4% for memory CD8. Sampling was restricted to blood, and TCR repertoires in tissue are likely to differ from TCR repertoires in blood. Compared with non-shared clonotypes, clonotypes shared by all four sorted-subset donors had higher generation probabilities.

This clone was detected once. The specificity of this receptor is unknown. No base quality values were provided; no much bigger clone lies one nucleotide off. The donors were healthy, HIV-negative adults with no recently reported acute infections or vaccinations. Only Caucasian adults living in Nashville, Tennessee, USA were represented among the donors. CD4+ T cells were enriched by magnetic negative selection; naive cells were then positively selected on CD45RA, and the negative fraction formed the memory subset. After blood collection by leukapheresis, PBMCs were isolated using Ficoll-Histopaque density gradient centrifugation and then cryopreserved in the vapor phase of liquid nitrogen. Analytical flow cytometry was used to check the purity and quantity of every magnetically sorted T cell population. Genomic DNA was isolated from every sorted fraction and measured by UV absorbance on a Nanodrop 2000c.

TCR CDR3 regions were amplified from genomic DNA by multiplex PCR using the deep immunoSEQ assay. Extracted genomic DNA from each cell subset was spread evenly across all wells of several immunoSEQ 96-well plates, with each plate serving as a replicate. For sorted subsets, around 200 ng genomic DNA, equal to 25,000 to 35,000 T cell genomes, was loaded into each replicate PCR. The purified libraries were quantified using a Qubit 3.0 fluorometer, sized with a Bioanalyzer 2100, and then quantified again using the KAPA Library Quantification kit. Every immunoSEQ 96-well plate was sequenced on a separate single-read 150-cycle Illumina NextSeq 550 flow cell. Per the original workflow: The immunoSEQ output contained only junctional sequences without quality scores, so filtering could not match that applied to full-length reads. To assign V/J genes and CDR3, sequences were annotated using PyIR, a Python wrapper for IgBLAST v1.9, with IMGT germline references. Reads were filtered out if the reads had weak V/J assignments (E-value above 1e-6), no CDR3, stop codons, out-of-frame junctions, or ambiguous translated residues. V3J clonotypes were defined as sequences sharing an identical inferred V gene, J gene, and CDR3 amino acid sequence. Percentage overlap between repertoires was calculated by dividing the number of shared unique clonotypes by the size of the smaller repertoire. Richness of each repertoire was evaluated using RTK rarefaction, the Chao1 estimator, and Recon v2.1 estimates of unobserved clonotypes. OLGA was used to compute generation probabilities for all TCRbeta clonotypes that the gDNA method yielded from four donors. This is the immuneACCESS table as TCRdb keeps it, with only in-frame sequences that have V and J called. A part of the clones is gone; compared with another copy, unresolved V genes explain less than half, and the rest is unexplained. V and J calls and clone size are copied from that table; D and trimming were computed from the DNA. The sample table contains under 2.5 million clones; only one count was recorded for 92% of them. 0.37% of the sample is taken by the ten largest.

Reading from cysteine to phenylalanine, the CDR3 counts 14 amino acids. The sequence is cut down to CDR3 DNA, 42 bases in frame from base 1. The germline V gene encodes CDR1 MNHEY and CDR2 SMNVEV (reference sequence). Deletion took 5 bases off V and 4 bases off J, with a span of 12 bases between the germline ends. The TCR comes from a man aged 18 to 30 in good health. Some clones in this sample may be carry-over from other donors' samples. The V and J segments used are TRBV27 and TRBJ2-4; D gene: possibly TRBD1, on 5 matching bases. The source material was naive CD4+ T cells from PBMCs. The sample's cell subset or site label, in plain terms: CD45RA+ positively selected. The CDR3 amino acid sequence is: CASSTYRFKNIQYF. The DNA reads TGTGCCAGCAGTACGTACAGGTTTAAAAACATTCAGTACTTC.